The 17 T cell receptor beta chains below were found in one sample sequenced in a study of radiotherapy plus CTLA-4 blockade in lung cancer. Here immunoSEQ multiplex PCR was the method, and the copy in TCRdb shows in-frame clones only, minus some. This sample carries approximately 80,000 clones, under 85% of them seen once, and the ten largest clones take roughly 0.87%. Here the sequenced sample was peripheral blood, taken from a patient treated with radiotherapy plus ipilimumab. Receptors were obtained from a human donor with non-small cell lung cancer who had stable disease on radiotherapy plus ipilimumab.

For the CDR3, the DNA is TGTGCCAGCAGTTTGAGTAGCGGGGGGGAAGAGACCCAGTACTTC. It encodes CASSLSSGGEETQYF. The rearrangement links TRBV28 to TRBJ2-5, with 11 positions matching TRBD2. Trimming at V came to 3 bases and at J to 3 bases, leaving 3 bases not matched to a gene. The germline CDR1 and CDR2 sequences are MDHEN and SYDVKM. The CDR3 has 15 amino acids.

V is TRBV7-9 and J is TRBJ2-7; 12 bases map to TRBD2. Trimming removed 5 bases from V and 2 bases from J; junction bases left unmatched: 4. This CDR3 has 15 residues. The germline V gene has CDR1 SEHNR and CDR2 FQNEAQ (reference sequence). CDR3 DNA: TGTGCCAGCAGCGGTTCTAGCGGGAGGGCCTACGAGCAGTACTTC. This gives the protein CASSGSSGRAYEQYF.

The chain recombines TRBV27 with TRBJ2-1, with D perhaps given as TRBD1 or TRBD2 (5 bases each). Germline CDR1 is MNHEY and CDR2 is SMNVEV (reference sequence). Trimming cost V 3 bases and J 7 bases, with 16 bases left between them. The CDR3 is 15 residues long. CDR3 sequence (DNA): TGTGCCAGCAGTTTCATGGGACGCCGTGATAATGAGCAGTTCTTC. Translation gives CASSFMGRRDNEQFF.

J is TRBJ2-7 and V is TRBV4-2; TRBD1 matches at 7 bases. The CDR3 is 15 residues long. V dropped 4 bases and J dropped 4; count of bases not matched to a gene: 10. CDR1 and CDR2 from the germline V gene are LGHNA and YNFKEQ. The CDR3 coding sequence is TGTGCCAGCAGCCCAACTTCCGGGACAGAATACGAGCAGTACTTC. Translated, it gives CASSPTSGTEYEQYF.

The rearrangement uses TRBV19 and TRBJ1-2; D possibly corresponds to TRBD1 (5 bases). The V end lost 7 bases, the J end lost 7 bases, and 13 bases lay between the germline ends. The CDR3 is 12 amino acids. Germline CDR1 LNHDA, CDR2 SQIVND (reference sequence). Here the CDR3 DNA reads TGTGCCAGTACTGGAGGGGCCTCTGGCTACACCTTC. This gives the protein CASTGGASGYTF.

With regard to this clone: Given the absence of the conserved phenylalanine or tryptophan at the CDR3 end, a read error is likely. The DNA is omitted, as the CDR3 cannot be located on it reliably, and the CDR3 follows TCRdb's listing. This sequence joins TRBV6-1 and TRBJ1-1; TRBD1 is the table's D call and was not checked against the DNA. Germline assignment: CDR1 MNHNS and CDR2 SASEGT. Ends included, the CDR3 has 8 residues. The CDR3 sequence is CASPPGKN.

This clone was seen just once. The rearrangement uses TRBV7-8 and TRBJ2-2; 10 bases align to TRBD1. This CDR3 has 15 residues. Germline V gene data show CDR1 as SGHVS and CDR2 as FQNEAQ. The trim removed 3 bases at V and 5 bases at J, leaving 3 bases unmatched. CDR3 DNA sequence: TGTGCCAGCAGCTTTCGACAGGGGGCGACCGGGGAGCTGTTTTTT. It is translated as CASSFRQGATGELFF.

The chain couples TRBV28 to TRBJ2-7; D is unresolved. Germline assignment: CDR1 MDHEN and CDR2 SYDVKM. This CDR3 has 12 residues. V was trimmed by 4 bases and J by 10 bases, leaving 14 bases between them. In DNA form, the CDR3 reads TGTGCCAGCAGTTCTTTGCCGGCCTTACAGTACTTC. Its translation is CASSSLPALQYF.

The chain joins TRBV30 to TRBJ1-1; D is uncertain. Germline CDR1 and CDR2: GTSNPN and SVGIG (reference sequence). The V end lost 0 bases, the J end lost 8 bases, and 13 bases lay between the germline ends. CDR3 length: 13 residues. As DNA, the CDR3 is TGTGCCTGGAGTGTCGGGTCAGGCCGGGAAGCTTTCTTT. It yields the protein CAWSVGSGREAFF.

The chain couples TRBV15 to TRBJ2-3; 7 nucleotides line up with TRBD2. V gave up 8 bases and J gave up 0 bases; unmatched junction bases: 5. The CDR3 is 14 amino acids. In germline, CDR1 is LNHNV, CDR2 YYDKDF (reference sequence). CDR3 region: CATGMGGSTDTQYF. CDR3 sequence (DNA): TGTGCCACCGGCATGGGAGGGAGCACAGATACGCAGTATTTT.

The CDR3 loop reads CASSLGSVPNTQYF. Here the CDR3 DNA reads TGTGCCAGCAGCTTGGGTTCCGTCCCAAATACGCAGTATTTT. This chain uses TRBV5-4 with TRBJ2-3; no clear D. This CDR3 comprises 14 residues. The V end was cut by 0 bases, the J end by 7 bases, with 12 bases between. Per germline, CDR1 SGHNT and CDR2 YYREEE (reference sequence).

This rearrangement joins TRBV30 to TRBJ1-3; D not resolved. The CDR3 length is 12 residues. The germline V and J ends were trimmed by 7 bases and 4 bases, with 11 bases remaining between them. CDR1 and CDR2 (germline): GTSNPN, SVGIG (reference sequence). This CDR3 is CALGLAGNTIYF. The CDR3 DNA reads TGTGCCTTAGGACTAGCGGGAAACACCATATATTTT. The full variable domain, with the rest looked up from reference TRBV30 and TRBJ1-3, is SQTIHQWPATLVQPVGSPLSLECTVEGTSNPNLYWYRQAAGRGLQLLFYSVGIGQISSEVPQNLSASRPQDRQFILSSKKLLLSDSGFYLCALGLAGNTIYFGEGSWLTVV.

V is TRBV2 and J is TRBJ1-1, with D unclear. Germline values: CDR1 SNHLY, CDR2 FYNNEI. Trimming pared 5 bases from V and 5 bases from J, leaving 12 bases between. This CDR3 spans 13 amino acids. CDR3 protein: CASSREQYTEAFF. Here the CDR3 DNA reads TGTGCCAGCAGTAGGGAACAATATACTGAAGCTTTCTTT. Using reference TRBV2 and TRBJ1-1 for the parts outside the CDR3, the full variable domain is EPEVTQTPSHQVTQMGQEVILRCVPISNHLYFYWYRQILGQKVEFLVSFYNNEISEKSEIFDDQFSVERPDGSNFTLKIRSTKLEDSAMYFCASSREQYTEAFFGQGTRLTVV.

The chain joins TRBV7-6 to TRBJ2-1, with D possibly called TRBD1 or TRBD2 (6 bases each). CDR3 length: 15 amino acids. The V gene's germline CDR1 is SGHVS and CDR2 FNYEAQ. Trimming cost V 3 bases and J 4 bases, with 13 bases left between them. The CDR3 is CASSLAGGRYNEQFF. The CDR3 DNA reads as TGTGCCAGCAGCTTGGCCGGGGGCCGGTACAATGAGCAGTTCTTC.

This rearrangement joins TRBV27 to TRBJ2-5; tentative D call: TRBD2 (6 bases). The ends were cut back, 5 bases at V and 2 bases at J, with 18 bases in the middle. The CDR3 has 16 amino acids. Germline CDR1 MNHEY, CDR2 SMNVEV (reference sequence). CDR3 in amino acids: CASSLGSSGRQETQYF. The CDR3 DNA follows: TGTGCCAGCAGTCTCGGTAGTAGCGGAAGACAAGAGACCCAGTACTTC.

V and J are TRBV9 and TRBJ1-1; the D gene is possibly TRBD1 (6 bases). Germline CDR1 is SGDLS and CDR2 is YYNGEE. The CDR3 totals 14 residues. The V and J ends lost 4 bases and 3 bases respectively, with 13 bases between them. The CDR3 sequence: CASSPTGGDTEAFF. The DNA for the CDR3 is TGTGCCAGCAGCCCGACAGGCGGCGACACTGAAGCTTTCTTT.

By share of the sample, this clone is medium-sized (0.01 to 0.1%). The chain combines TRBV28 with TRBJ1-1; D remains ambiguous. Germline V gene data show CDR1 as MDHEN and CDR2 as SYDVKM. The ends were cut back, 0 bases at V and 4 bases at J, with 6 bases in the middle. This CDR3 comprises 13 residues. For the CDR3, the DNA is TGTGCCAGCAGTTTATGGGTTGGCACTGAAGCTTTCTTT. It codes for CASSLWVGTEAFF.